These T cell receptor beta chains were read from a single sample in a study of T cell clones after liver transplantation. Here immunoSEQ multiplex PCR was the method, and the copy in TCRdb shows in-frame clones only, minus some. The sample lists tens of thousands of clones, over 70% occurring once. The sequences come from CD4+ T cells from blood, collected 12 months after liver transplant. These receptors were obtained from a human patient who received a liver transplant. The T cells may come from the graft donor. The CDR3 runs from the conserved cysteine through the conserved F or W. The D gene is left open where the match is weak. Only part of the rows carry a size: once, few, many, or a class if the clone is expanded.

j_call: TRBJ2-1; d_call: TRBD2; v_call: TRBV7-2; cdr3_length: 16; clone_size: NA; cdr3_nt: TGTGCCAGCAGCTTACGGTCTAGCGGGTACAACAATGAGCAGTTCTTC; cdr3_aa: CASSLRSSGYNNEQFF
j_call: TRBJ2-2; d_call: NA; v_call: TRBV11-2; cdr3_length: 16; clone_size: NA; cdr3_nt: TGTGCCAGCAGCCCCTCACTCAGGGTGGCCACCGGGGAGCTGTTTTTT; cdr3_aa: CASSPSLRVATGELFF
j_call: TRBJ2-7; d_call: NA; v_call: TRBV4-3; cdr3_length: 13; clone_size: NA; cdr3_nt: TGCGCCAGCAGCCAAGTGGTTCGAGGCGAGCAGTACTTC; cdr3_aa: CASSQVVRGEQYF
j_call: TRBJ1-1; d_call: NA; v_call: TRBV29-1; cdr3_length: 12; clone_size: NA; cdr3_nt: TGCAGCGTTGACGGGCAGGGGAATCGGGTTTTCTTT; cdr3_aa: CSVDGQGNRVFF
j_call: TRBJ2-5; d_call: NA; v_call: TRBV11-2; cdr3_length: 14; clone_size: NA; cdr3_nt: TGTGCCAGCAGCTTAGGAATGGGGGTGGAGACCCAGTACTTC; cdr3_aa: CASSLGMGVETQYF
j_call: TRBJ2-7; d_call: TRBD1; v_call: TRBV6-5; cdr3_length: 15; clone_size: NA; cdr3_nt: TGTGCCAGCAGTTACTCGGGGACAGGGGTTTGGGAGCAGTACTTC; cdr3_aa: CASSYSGTGVWEQYF
j_call: TRBJ2-7; d_call: NA; v_call: TRBV27; cdr3_length: 13; clone_size: NA; cdr3_nt: TGTGCCAGCAGATACCACGGAACCTACGAGCAGTACTTC; cdr3_aa: CASRYHGTYEQYF
j_call: TRBJ2-3; d_call: NA; v_call: TRBV7-2; cdr3_length: 15; clone_size: NA; cdr3_nt: TGTGCCAGCAGCTTAAGCGGACCTAGCACAGATACGCAGTATTTT; cdr3_aa: CASSLSGPSTDTQYF
j_call: TRBJ2-4; d_call: TRBD1; v_call: TRBV4-1; cdr3_length: 14; clone_size: NA; cdr3_nt: TGCGCCAGCAGCCAAGACAGGGGGCAAAACATTCAGTACTTC; cdr3_aa: CASSQDRGQNIQYF
j_call: TRBJ2-4; d_call: NA; v_call: TRBV5-1; cdr3_length: 16; clone_size: NA; cdr3_nt: TGCGCCAGCAGCTCCCAGACAGGTCTAGCCAAAAACATTCAGTACTTC; cdr3_aa: CASSSQTGLAKNIQYF
j_call: TRBJ2-5; d_call: NA; v_call: TRBV2; cdr3_length: 15; clone_size: NA; cdr3_nt: TGTGCCAGCGGACCCAGGGAGGTGAAGGGGGAGACCCAGTACTTC; cdr3_aa: CASGPREVKGETQYF
j_call: TRBJ1-1; d_call: NA; v_call: TRBV14; cdr3_length: 12; clone_size: NA; cdr3_nt: TGTGCCAGCAGCCGACAGTACACTGAAGCTTTCTTT; cdr3_aa: CASSRQYTEAFF
j_call: TRBJ2-2; d_call: NA; v_call: TRBV7-9; cdr3_length: 12; clone_size: NA; cdr3_nt: TGTGCCAGCAGACCTACCACCGGGGAGCTGTTTTTT; cdr3_aa: CASRPTTGELFF
j_call: TRBJ2-3; d_call: NA; v_call: TRBV28; cdr3_length: 15; clone_size: NA; cdr3_nt: TGTGCCAGCAGTTTCCCGGGACATGGCACAGATACGCAGTATTTT; cdr3_aa: CASSFPGHGTDTQYF
j_call: TRBJ1-4; d_call: NA; v_call: TRBV18; cdr3_length: 16; clone_size: few; cdr3_nt: TGTGCCAGCTCACCCCGTCAGAGGCAGGGCGGGGAAAAACTGTTTTTT; cdr3_aa: CASSPRQRQGGEKLFF
j_call: TRBJ2-7; d_call: TRBD2; v_call: TRBV7-7; cdr3_length: 15; clone_size: NA; cdr3_nt: TGTGCTAGCAGCTTAGCGGGTCCTCCAGGCTACGAGCAGTACTTC; cdr3_aa: CASSLAGPPGYEQYF
j_call: TRBJ2-3; d_call: TRBD2; v_call: TRBV4-1; cdr3_length: 19; clone_size: NA; cdr3_nt: TGCGCCAGCAGCCAAGACCACGGGACTAGCGGGAGAGGGACAGATACGCAGTATTTT; cdr3_aa: CASSQDHGTSGRGTDTQYF